The clone carrying this T cell receptor beta chain was detected many times. Its antigen is as yet unknown. TCRdb processed the 5' RACE reads anew with MiXCR; each CDR3 protein has one entry. Of about 49,000 distinct CDR3 sequences detected, around 7.3% appear once; the ten largest clones hold approximately 1.4%. The data derive from a study of T-cell memory formation after mild COVID-19. Germline assignment: CDR1 ENHRY and CDR2 SYGVKD. V lost 8 bases to trimming and J lost 1 base; unmatched junction nucleotides: 3. CDR3 size: 14 residues. General study findings and limits: Balance between CD4 and CD8 was seen in clones contracting day 15 to 85, and a CD4+ lean was seen in later expanders.

V is TRBV10-3 and J is TRBJ2-1, with 9 positions matching TRBD1. The source is a man between 18 and 29 years old who had mild COVID-19 (a few samples of this study predate the infection). Cell type and time point are not known. Sequenced input: PBMCs or a T cell subset sorted from them (not recorded which). The CDR3 DNA reads TGTGCCATCGGGGACAGGGATTCCTACAATGAGCAGTTCTTC. It yields the protein CAIGDRDSYNEQFF.